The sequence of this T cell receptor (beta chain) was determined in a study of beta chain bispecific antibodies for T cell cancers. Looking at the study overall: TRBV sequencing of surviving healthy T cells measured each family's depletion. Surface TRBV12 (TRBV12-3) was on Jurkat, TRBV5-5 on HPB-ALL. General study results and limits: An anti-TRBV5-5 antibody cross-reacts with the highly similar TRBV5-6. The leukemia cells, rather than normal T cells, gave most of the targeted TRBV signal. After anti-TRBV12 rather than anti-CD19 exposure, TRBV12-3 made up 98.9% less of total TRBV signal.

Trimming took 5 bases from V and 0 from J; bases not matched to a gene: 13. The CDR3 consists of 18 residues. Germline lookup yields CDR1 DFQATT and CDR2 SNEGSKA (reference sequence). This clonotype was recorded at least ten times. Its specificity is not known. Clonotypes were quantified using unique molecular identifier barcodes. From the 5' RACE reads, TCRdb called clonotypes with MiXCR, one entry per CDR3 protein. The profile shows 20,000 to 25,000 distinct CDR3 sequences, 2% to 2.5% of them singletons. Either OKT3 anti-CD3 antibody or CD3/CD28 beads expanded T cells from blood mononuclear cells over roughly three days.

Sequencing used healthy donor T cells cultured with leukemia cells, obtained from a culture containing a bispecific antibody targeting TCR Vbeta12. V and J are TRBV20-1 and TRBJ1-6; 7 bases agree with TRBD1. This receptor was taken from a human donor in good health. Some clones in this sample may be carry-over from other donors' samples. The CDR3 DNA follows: TGCAGTGCTCGAGGGACAGCAGAACCCAGCTCCTATAATTCACCCCTCCACTTT. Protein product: CSARGTAEPSSYNSPLHF.